This TCR beta chain was recovered during a study of molecular identifiers for immune sequencing clone quantification. Germline V CDR1 and CDR2: DFQATT, SNEGSKA (reference sequence). This CDR3 has 10 residues. The V end lost 3 bases, the J end lost 7 bases, and 6 bases lay between the germline ends. This clonotype has a handful of counts. The antigen remains undetermined. TCRdb reanalysed the PCR reads using MiXCR and keeps one entry per CDR3 protein. The sample comprises about 510,000 distinct CDR3 sequences, about a quarter of which are singletons, and around 0.78% rests with the top ten. Overall study results and limits: Among effectors, clones above 20 RNA copies held over 99% of molecules; among naive cells, under 1%. Jurkat TCR RNA that was spiked in from one cell was reportedly detectable among one million naive cells. Barcodes shared by identical TCR molecules could lead to underestimated sizes of highly expanded clones.

The chain employs TRBV20-1 and TRBJ1-1, with unresolved D. The sample comprised naive CD8+ T cells from blood, with Jurkat cell RNA spiked in. The subset was: FACS-sorted CD8+CD4-CCR7+CD45RA+ naive T cells. The receptor was derived from a human donor in good health. Some libraries in this study had Jurkat cell RNA spiked in. This CDR3 is CSAREIEAFF. CDR3 nucleotides: TGCAGTGCTAGGGAAATTGAAGCTTTCTTT.